A single sample gave rise to the 25 T cell receptor beta chains below, sequenced in a study of T-cell reconstitution after alpha-beta-depleted transplantation in children. Unique molecular identifiers were incorporated during preparation of the TCRbeta library. TCRdb processed the PCR reads anew with MiXCR; each CDR3 protein has one entry. The table has more than 150,000 distinct CDR3 sequences, just over 14% seen once; the top ten hold over 10%. The sequencing used PBMCs from the stem cell graft donor, collected from the stem cell graft. The source is a human donor who donated a stem cell graft to a child with acute lymphoblastic leukemia.

This clonotype was counted at least ten times. The gene calls are TRBV27 and TRBJ2-7, with 11 bases fitting TRBD2. Germline V gene data show CDR1 as MNHEY and CDR2 as SMNVEV (reference sequence). This CDR3 is built from 15 residues. The V segment lost 4 bases and the J segment 7 bases; nucleotides outside the gene matches: 9. CDR3 sequence reads: CASSWLAGGTGEQYF. The CDR3 nucleotides are TGTGCCAGCAGTTGGCTAGCGGGAGGTACGGGAGAGCAGTACTTC.

This clonotype appeared many times. The gene calls are TRBV10-1 and TRBJ1-1; D gene unclear. The germline gives CDR1 WNHNN, CDR2 SYGVQD (reference sequence). Trimming stripped 6 bases from V and 0 bases from J, with 8 bases between. CDR3 size: 13 residues. In DNA form, the CDR3 reads TGCGCCAGCAGACAGAGTTTGAACACTGAAGCTTTCTTT. Translation: CASRQSLNTEAFF.

The rearrangement uses TRBV5-5 and TRBJ2-7, with 15 bases identical to TRBD2. The CDR3 extends over 18 amino acids. Per the germline V gene, CDR1 is SGHKS and CDR2 is YYEKEE (reference sequence). Trimming cost V 0 bases and J 8 bases; bases outside gene matches: 12. The DNA of the CDR3 is TGTGCCAGCAGCTTGGGCCCAGGACTAGCGGGAGGGGGAATGAAGCAGTACTTC. It codes for CASSLGPGLAGGGMKQYF.

The CDR3 nucleotides read TGTGCCAGCAGTGACGGGACTGGCGGGCAGAGCTCCTACGAGCAGTACTTC. Translating gives CASSDGTGGQSSYEQYF. The chain carries TRBV12-3 or TRBV12-4 and TRBJ2-7; a possible D gene is TRBD2 (6 bases). Trimming pared 5 bases from V and 0 bases from J, leaving 20 bases between. This CDR3 contains 17 residues.

This clonotype has at least ten counts. This rearrangement joins TRBV12-3 or TRBV12-4 to TRBJ2-1; 13 bases are shared with TRBD2. The CDR3 extends over 15 amino acids. The J segment lost 6 bases and the V segment lost 6 bases, leaving 5 bases of the junction unmatched. The CDR3 DNA reads TGTGCCAGCAGCCGGACTAGCGGGAGTCCCAATGAGCAGTTCTTC. It encodes CASSRTSGSPNEQFF.

This clonotype appeared many times. The chain recombines TRBV7-9 with TRBJ1-1; D ambiguous. The CDR3 has 13 residues. The germline V gene has CDR1 SEHNR and CDR2 FQNEAQ (reference sequence). The V gene lost 5 bases and the J gene lost 1 base, with 8 bases spanning the gap. The CDR3 DNA follows: TGTGCCAGCAGCGCCACCTCGAACACTGAAGCTTTCTTT. The encoded protein is CASSATSNTEAFF. Full variable domain (missing parts from reference TRBV7-9 and TRBJ1-1): DTGVSQNPRHKITKRGQNVTFRCDPISEHNRLYWYRQTLGQGPEFLTYFQNEAQLEKSRLLSDRFSAERPKGSFSTLEIQRTEQGDSAMYLCASSATSNTEAFFGQGTRLTVV.

This clonotype has ten or more counts. The genes are TRBV5-1 and TRBJ2-2, with 7 nucleotides matching TRBD2. Germline assignment: CDR1 SGHRS and CDR2 YFSETQ. After removal of 3 bases from V and 1 base from J, the junction contained 6 bases not matched to a gene. The CDR3 sequence is 16 residues long. In nucleotides, the CDR3 is TGCGCCAGCAGCTCTTTGACTAGCCTGAACACCGGGGAGCTGTTTTTT. It specifies CASSSLTSLNTGELFF.

Only a few counts were recorded for this clonotype. The chain has TRBV7-9 and TRBJ1-2; TRBD1 aligns across 10 bases. Germline lookup yields CDR1 SEHNR and CDR2 FQNEAQ (reference sequence). With V trimmed by 8 bases and J by 4 bases, 16 bases remained unmatched. CDR3 length equals 17 residues. The chain's CDR3 is CASFEGTGDQIGYGYTF. Here the CDR3 DNA reads TGTGCCAGCTTCGAGGGGACAGGGGATCAGATTGGCTATGGCTACACCTTC.

On this clonotype: A much larger clone lies one base from this, so it may be a read error. This sequence joins TRBV5-4 and TRBJ1-1, with 9 bases aligning to TRBD1. Looked up from germline, CDR1 is SGHNT and CDR2 is YYREEE (reference sequence). The V gene end was trimmed by 2 bases and the J gene end by 0 bases; junction bases not matched to a gene: 14. This CDR3 region has 19 residues. CDR3 DNA sequence: TGTGCCAGCAGCTTTCAAGGGACAGGGATGCGTCTTATGAACACTGAAGCTTTCTTT. Translated: CASSFQGTGMRLMNTEAFF.

At least ten counts were recorded for this clonotype. V is TRBV5-5 and J is TRBJ2-2; no reliable D call. Per germline, CDR1 SGHKS and CDR2 YYEKEE (reference sequence). V shed 5 bases and J shed 2 bases, with 10 bases lying between them. The CDR3 is made up of 14 amino acids. CDR3 sequence reads: CASSIKHNTGELFF. CDR3 nucleotide sequence: TGTGCCAGCAGTATCAAGCATAACACCGGGGAGCTGTTTTTT.

This clonotype was detected a few times. This sequence joins TRBV10-3 and TRBJ1-5; D gene uncertain. In germline, CDR1 is ENHRY, CDR2 SYGVKD. Trimming stripped 3 bases from V and 0 bases from J, with 9 bases between. The CDR3 contains 15 residues. Here the CDR3 DNA reads TGTGCCATCAGTGAATCGGAGAATAGCAATCAGCCCCAGCATTTT. This codes for CAISESENSNQPQHF.

This clonotype was observed a few times. The chain joins TRBV10-3 to TRBJ2-7, with D unresolved. V dropped 2 bases and J dropped 7 bases, with 6 bases sitting between them. This CDR3 has 11 amino acids. In germline, CDR1 is ENHRY, CDR2 SYGVKD. CDR3 coding DNA: TGTGCCATCAGTGAGATGCTTGAGCAGTACTTC. This gives the protein CAISEMLEQYF.

This clonotype was detected only a few times. The genes are TRBV12-3 or TRBV12-4 and TRBJ2-3, with TRBD2 matching over 8 bases. The CDR3 totals 15 residues. Unmatched junction bases numbered 12, after V lost 8 bases and J lost 5 bases. CDR3: CASAPGRGGVDTQYF. The CDR3 nucleotides read TGTGCCAGCGCACCGGGCCGGGGGGGGGTAGATACGCAGTATTTT.

This clonotype occurred many times. The chain joins TRBV30 to TRBJ1-2; no firm D call. V gave up 2 bases and J gave up 8 bases, with 15 bases separating them. CDR1 is GTSNPN and CDR2 is SVGIG in the germline V gene (reference sequence). The CDR3 has 13 residues. The CDR3 DNA sequence: TGTGCCTGGAGTCAGAGGACTACGGGGGGCTACACCTTC. Residues: CAWSQRTTGGYTF.

This clonotype was counted ten times or more. The chain couples TRBV5-1 to TRBJ2-5; perhaps TRBD1 as D (6 bases). The CDR3 sequence is 16 residues long. V was pared by 1 base and J by 1 base, with 14 bases between. CDR1 is SGHRS, CDR2 YFSETQ, per germline. This CDR3 is CASSLNRQEFQETQYF. CDR3 coding DNA: TGCGCCAGCAGCTTGAACCGACAGGAGTTCCAAGAGACCCAGTACTTC.

This clonotype appeared many times. CDR3 sequence: CSVQVGGSSYEQYF. As DNA, the CDR3 is TGCAGCGTTCAGGTCGGAGGGAGCTCCTACGAGCAGTACTTC. The chain combines TRBV29-1 with TRBJ2-7; possible D gene TRBD2, 6 bases. CDR3 length: 14 amino acids. V shed 5 bases and J shed 0 bases, with 14 bases lying between them. Germline lookup yields CDR1 SQVTM and CDR2 ANQGSEA.

At least ten counts were recorded for this clonotype. This rearrangement joins TRBV28 to TRBJ2-5; 10 nucleotides match TRBD2. CDR3 size: 16 residues. Germline trimming cut 4 bases from V and 3 bases from J; bases unmatched to any gene: 8. The germline V gene encodes CDR1 MDHEN and CDR2 SYDVKM. Here the CDR3 reads CASSWRLAGVKETQYF. In DNA form, the CDR3 reads TGTGCCAGCAGTTGGCGGCTAGCGGGAGTGAAAGAGACCCAGTACTTC.

This clonotype turned up a few times. The V and J genes are TRBV3-1 and TRBJ1-2; 7 bases agree with TRBD1. The CDR3 is 16 residues long. Per the germline V gene, CDR1 is LGHDT and CDR2 is YNNKEL (reference sequence). The J segment lost 2 bases and the V segment lost 4 bases, leaving 10 bases of the junction unmatched. CDR3 loop: CASSRRGARGNYGYTF. The CDR3, as DNA: TGTGCCAGCAGCCGCCGGGGGGCCAGGGGGAACTATGGCTACACCTTC.

This clonotype has at least ten counts. CDR3: CASSQGHSGGRAPETQYF. The CDR3 DNA reads as TGTGCCAGCAGCCAAGGCCACTCCGGCGGGAGGGCCCCGGAGACCCAGTACTTC. V and J are TRBV3-1 and TRBJ2-5; TRBD2 matches at 9 bases. This CDR3 contains 18 residues. J gave up 5 bases and V 1 base, and 14 bases lay outside the gene matches. CDR1 LGHDT and CDR2 YNNKEL come from the germline V gene (reference sequence).

This clonotype was observed many times. The chain has TRBV5-1 and TRBJ1-2, with 11 bases that match TRBD1. The trim removed 4 bases at V and 4 bases at J, leaving 6 bases unmatched. Germline V gene sequence: CDR1 SGHRS, CDR2 YFSETQ. The CDR3 is 15 residues long. Written as DNA, the CDR3 is TGCGCCAGCAGCCCAGGACAGGGGGCGAGCTATGGCTACACCTTC. It codes for CASSPGQGASYGYTF.

This clonotype was detected ten times or more. The chain joins TRBV20-1 to TRBJ2-7; 8 positions match TRBD2. The germline V gene has CDR1 DFQATT and CDR2 SNEGSKA (reference sequence). V was pared by 1 base and J by 7 bases, with 12 bases of the junction left unmatched. The CDR3 runs to 15 residues. CDR3 residues: CSARGSPAGVAEQYF. CDR3 in DNA: TGCAGTGCTAGAGGGTCCCCAGCGGGAGTAGCTGAGCAGTACTTC.

This clonotype was found once. The rearrangement links TRBV7-6 to TRBJ2-1; the match to TRBD2 covers 11 bases. CDR3 length: 18 residues. The J segment lost 2 bases and the V segment lost 2 bases, leaving 8 bases of the junction unmatched. Germline V gene lookup returns CDR1 SGHVS and CDR2 FNYEAQ. CDR3 DNA: TGTGCCAGCAGCTTAACGTCTAGCGGGAGGCTCCCCTACAATGAGCAGTTCTTC. Its protein product is CASSLTSSGRLPYNEQFF.

The table lists this clonotype with many counts. The rearrangement uses TRBV12-3 or TRBV12-4 and TRBJ2-3; D might be TRBD2 (6 bases). Trimming pared 0 bases from V and 10 bases from J, leaving 8 bases between. CDR3 length: 12 amino acids. In DNA, the CDR3 is TGTGCCAGCAGTTTAGCCTGGAGGGCGCAGTATTTT. Its protein product is CASSLAWRAQYF.

V usage is TRBV7-8 and J usage is TRBJ2-3; D not certain. CDR1 and CDR2 (germline): SGHVS, FQNEAQ. The CDR3 spans 18 residues. The V end was cut by 1 base, the J end by 3 bases, with 20 bases between. The chain's CDR3 is CASSLVGSASGPTDTQYF. CDR3 DNA: TGTGCCAGCAGCTTAGTCGGAAGCGCTTCCGGCCCTACAGATACGCAGTATTTT.

This clonotype was recorded at least ten times. This rearrangement joins TRBV29-1 to TRBJ2-7; D could derive from TRBD1 or TRBD2 (6 bases each). The CDR3 consists of 13 residues. CDR1 is SQVTM and CDR2 is ANQGSEA in the germline V gene. V shed 4 bases and J shed 2 bases, with 12 bases lying between them. CDR3 DNA sequence: TGCAGCGTTGGGAGGGGGGCCACCTACGAGCAGTACTTC. It translates to CSVGRGATYEQYF.